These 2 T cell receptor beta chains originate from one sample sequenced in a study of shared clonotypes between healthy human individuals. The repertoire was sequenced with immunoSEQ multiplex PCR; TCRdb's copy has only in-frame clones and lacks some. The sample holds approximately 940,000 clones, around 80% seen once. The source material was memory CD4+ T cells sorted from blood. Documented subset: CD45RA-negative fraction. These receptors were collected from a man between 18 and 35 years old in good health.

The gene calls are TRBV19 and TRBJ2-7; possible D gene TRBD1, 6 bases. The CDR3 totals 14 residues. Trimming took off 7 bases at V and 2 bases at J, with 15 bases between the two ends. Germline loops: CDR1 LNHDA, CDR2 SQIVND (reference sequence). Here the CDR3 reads CASNRNGQPYEQYF. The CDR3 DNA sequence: TGTGCCAGTAATCGAAACGGACAGCCCTACGAGCAGTACTTC. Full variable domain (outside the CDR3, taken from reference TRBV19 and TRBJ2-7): DGGITQSPKYLFRKEGQNVTLSCEQNLNHDAMYWYRQDPGQGLRLIYYSQIVNDFQKGDIAEGYSVSREKKESFPLTVTSAQKNPTAFYLCASNRNGQPYEQYFGPGTRLTVT.

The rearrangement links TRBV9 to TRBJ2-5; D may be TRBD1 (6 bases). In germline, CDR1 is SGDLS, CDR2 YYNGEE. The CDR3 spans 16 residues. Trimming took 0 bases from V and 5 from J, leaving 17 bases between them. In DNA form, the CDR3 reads TGTGCCAGCAGCGTAGCAAGCCAGGGGAAAGGTGAGACCCAGTACTTC. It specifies CASSVASQGKGETQYF.